This TCR beta chain is from a study of T-cell memory formation after mild COVID-19. CDR1 is SEHNR, CDR2 FQNEAQ, per germline (reference sequence). V shed 8 bases and J shed 4 bases, with 11 bases lying between them. This CDR3 spans 13 amino acids. 5'RACE primed from the constant segment yielded TCR alpha and TCR beta cDNA libraries bearing sample barcodes and UMIs. TCRdb recomputed calls from the 5' RACE reads with MiXCR, one row per CDR3 protein. The sample records around 430,000 distinct CDR3 sequences, around a sixth being singletons. Input material: PBMCs or a T cell subset sorted from them (not recorded which). The clonotype originates from a man aged 18 to 30 who had mild COVID-19 (a few samples of this study predate the infection). Cell type and time point are not known. This chain joins TRBV7-9 and TRBJ1-4; perhaps TRBD1 as D (5 bases). For the CDR3, the DNA is TGTGCCAGCCGGCGGGACGGTAATGAAAAACTGTTTTTT. This translates into CASRRDGNEKLFF.